A selection of T cell receptor beta chains follows, all from one sample in a study of patients and donors after allogeneic stem cell transplantation. TCRdb reprocessed the RT-PCR reads via MiXCR and lists one record per CDR3 protein. Of approximately 210,000 distinct CDR3 sequences detected, roughly two fifths appear once; the ten largest clones hold approximately 30%. The sample consisted of blood, either unsorted or a sorted T cell fraction (not recorded which). The receptors stem from a human donor who was either an allogeneic HSCT recipient or a stem cell or donor lymphocyte infusion donor (not recorded which). It is not recorded whose cells these are; they may come from a transplant donor. CDR3s include the opening cysteine and the closing phenylalanine or tryptophan. Fields, in order: clone size, D gene, J gene, V gene, CDR3 protein, CDR3 DNA. The D gene is left open where the match is weak. Not every row has a clone size; where given, it reads once, few, many or a size class.

clone_size: .
d_call: TRBD2
j_call: TRBJ2-1
v_call: TRBV6-6
cdr3_aa: CASSYGTSGYNEQFF
cdr3_nt: TGTGCCAGCAGTTACGGGACTAGCGGTTACAATGAGCAGTTCTTC

clone_size: once
d_call: .
j_call: TRBJ2-7
v_call: TRBV15
cdr3_aa: CATSGGRTSYEQYF
cdr3_nt: TGTGCCACCAGCGGGGGCCGGACGTCCTACGAGCAGTACTTC

clone_size: .
d_call: .
j_call: TRBJ1-2
v_call: TRBV20-1
cdr3_aa: CSASFTTVFYDYTF
cdr3_nt: TGCAGTGCTAGCTTCACGACAGTTTTCTATGACTACACCTTC

clone_size: .
d_call: .
j_call: TRBJ1-2
v_call: TRBV4-3
cdr3_aa: CASSPLVEGQGYTF
cdr3_nt: TGCGCCAGCAGCCCCCTCGTGGAGGGGCAAGGCTACACCTTC

clone_size: .
d_call: .
j_call: TRBJ1-1
v_call: TRBV2
cdr3_aa: CATPGDTNTEAFF
cdr3_nt: TGTGCCACCCCGGGAGATACAAACACTGAAGCTTTCTTT

clone_size: .
d_call: .
j_call: TRBJ2-3
v_call: TRBV7-3
cdr3_aa: CASSLIGRGTDTQYF
cdr3_nt: TGTGCCAGCAGCTTAATTGGTAGAGGCACAGATACGCAGTATTTT

clone_size: .
d_call: TRBD2
j_call: TRBJ2-7
v_call: TRBV28
cdr3_aa: CASSSPYSGSSYEQYF
cdr3_nt: TGTGCCAGCAGTTCGCCCTATAGCGGGAGCTCCTACGAGCAGTACTTC

clone_size: few
d_call: .
j_call: TRBJ2-2
v_call: TRBV4-1
cdr3_aa: CASSQGAGGEGHGELFF
cdr3_nt: TGCGCCAGCAGCCAAGGGGCTGGGGGAGAGGGACACGGGGAGCTGTTTTTT

clone_size: .
d_call: .
j_call: TRBJ2-3
v_call: TRBV9
cdr3_aa: CASSVVSPDTQYF
cdr3_nt: TGTGCCAGCAGCGTAGTTTCTCCAGATACGCAGTATTTT

clone_size: few
d_call: TRBD1
j_call: TRBJ1-2
v_call: TRBV5-1
cdr3_aa: CASSTDRGLQHGYTF
cdr3_nt: TGCGCCAGCAGCACCGACAGGGGGCTTCAGCATGGCTACACCTTC

clone_size: few
d_call: .
j_call: TRBJ1-2
v_call: TRBV3-1
cdr3_aa: CASSQGGGLGGYTF
cdr3_nt: TGTGCCAGCAGCCAAGGCGGAGGGCTCGGTGGCTACACCTTC